A single sample gave rise to the 22 T cell receptor gamma chains below, sequenced in a study of γδ T cells in repeated Plasmodium falciparum infection listed by TCRdb under 2021. For bulk TCR repertoire analysis, Vgamma9/Vdelta2+ and Vdelta2-negative gammadelta T cell populations were flow-sorted out of peripheral blood mononuclear cells. The receptor library was made with multiplex PCR. This sample was sequenced with an Illumina MiSeq. After TCRdb called clones again from the public reads with CATT, rows with identical DNA were merged. Across this sample there are some 13,000 gamma-chain clones, with around 1.6% seen only once. More than 25% of the sample goes to the ten largest clones. The sequenced sample consisted of gamma-delta T cells from blood. The receptors were sampled from a pool of human donors (malaria-infected and uninfected, not separated).

This clone was found many times. This probably arose from a read error, given a far larger clone one base away. In the same sample, other DNA sequences code for this CDR3. V usage is TRGV4 and J usage is TRGJ1 or TRGJ2. Germline CDR1 EGSTGY, CDR2 YDSYTSSV. V lost 5 bases and J lost 7; bases outside the gene matches: 5. This CDR3 comprises 11 residues. In DNA form, the CDR3 reads TGTGCCACCTGGGCCTACTATAAGAAACTCTTT. It is translated as CATWAYYKKLF.

Regarding this clone: TCRdb shows a much larger clone's protein in place of this DNA's translation, and the two differ at residue 14, likely through a read error; the protein shown is translated from the DNA. The chain couples TRGV9 to TRGJP. In the absence of a J gene in TCRdb, the DNA was matched to germline to assign it here. The germline V gene encodes CDR1 GITISATS and CDR2 ISYDGTV (reference sequence). The CDR3 loop spans 18 amino acids. The CDR3 sequence is CALWEVSPQELGKRIKVF. The CDR3 nucleotides are TGTGCCTTGTGGGAGGTGTCCCCTCAAGAGTTGGGCAAAAGAATCAAGGTATTT.

Notes on this clone: A far larger clone is just one base off, so this is likely a read error. Within the sample, other DNA sequences also encode this same CDR3. The V gene is TRGV9, the J gene TRGJ1 or TRGJ2. The J gene, missing from TCRdb, was assigned here through DNA to germline matching. From germline, CDR1 is GITISATS and CDR2 ISYDGTV (reference sequence). The CDR3 consists of 15 residues. J lost 4 bases, V lost 3 bases, and 12 bases had no gene match. The CDR3 here is CALWELPIFYYKKLF. CDR3 DNA: TGTGCCTTGTGGGAGTTGCCAATTTTCTATTATAAGAAACTCTTT.

This clone was counted between two and nine times. The TCRdb record carries a much larger clone's protein, which differs from this DNA's translation at residue 7; a read error is the likely cause, and the protein listed here is the DNA translation. The chain recombines TRGV9 with TRGJP1. Here the J gene was assigned by germline matching of the DNA, as TCRdb has none. Germline V gene data show CDR1 as GITISATS and CDR2 as ISYDGTV (reference sequence). This CDR3 has 18 amino acids. The J segment lost 6 bases and the V segment lost 0 bases, leaving 16 bases of the junction unmatched. CDR3 sequence reads: CALWEVRTLFSSGWFKIF. The DNA for the CDR3 is TGTGCCTTGTGGGAGGTGAGAACTCTTTTTTCCTCTGGTTGGTTCAAGATATTT.

As regards this clone: It differs at one base from a far larger clone, so likely a read error. This same CDR3 is encoded by further DNA sequences in the sample. This chain joins TRGV4 and TRGJ1 or TRGJ2. Here the J gene was assigned by germline matching of the DNA, as TCRdb has none. From germline, CDR1 is EGSTGY and CDR2 YDSYTSSV. The CDR3 has 15 amino acids. CDR3 loop: CATWDAPLYYYKKLF. CDR3 nucleotides: TGTGCCACCTGGGATGCGCCGCTGTATTACTATAAGAAACTCTTT.

This clone was detected a few times. Only one base separates this from a far larger clonotype, so it likely reflects a read error. CDR3: CATWDGGYYKKLF. The CDR3 nucleotides read TGTGCCACCTGGGATGGTGGATACTATAAGAAACTCTTT. The rearrangement links TRGV4 to TRGJ1 or TRGJ2. Germline matching of the DNA provided the J gene here, since TCRdb leaves it blank. J gave up 7 bases and V 1 base, and 7 bases lay outside the gene matches. The CDR3 loop spans 13 amino acids. Germline V gene data show CDR1 as EGSTGY and CDR2 as YDSYTSSV.

Many counts were recorded for this clone. A far more abundant clone sits one base away, making this likely a read error. Other DNA sequences in this specimen translate into the identical CDR3. V usage is TRGV9 and J usage is TRGJ1 or TRGJ2. Germline CDR1 is GITISATS and CDR2 is ISYDGTV (reference sequence). The CDR3 sequence is 13 residues long. V lost 0 bases, J lost 4 bases, and 3 bases stayed unmatched. The CDR3 DNA follows: TGTGCCTTGTGGGAGGTGAAGTATTATAAGAAACTCTTT. Its protein product is CALWEVKYYKKLF.

In this sample, this clone turned up many times. A read error likely explains why the TCRdb protein, taken from a much larger clone, differs from this DNA's translation at residue 4; the protein shown is translated from the DNA. V usage is TRGV9 and J usage is TRGJ1 or TRGJ2. The CDR3 is 14 residues long. Germline V CDR1 and CDR2: GITISATS, ISYDGTV (reference sequence). The CDR3 nucleotides are TGTGCCTTGTGTGAGGTGCAGGGGGGGTATAAGAAACTCTTT. Translation gives CALCEVQGGYKKLF.

In this sample, this clone turned up a few times. TCRdb's entry gives the protein of a much larger clone, which mismatches this DNA's translation at residue 5, likely from a read error; the protein reported here is translated from the DNA. The rearrangement joins TRGV9 to TRGJ1 or TRGJ2. Here the J gene was assigned by germline matching of the DNA, as TCRdb has none. The J segment lost 12 bases and the V segment lost 6 bases, leaving 5 bases of the junction unmatched. The germline V gene encodes CDR1 GITISATS and CDR2 ISYDGTV (reference sequence). The CDR3 is made up of 9 amino acids. CDR3 coding DNA: TGTGCCTTGTGGAAAGGGAAACTCTTT. Translating gives CALWKGKLF.

This clone was recorded a few times. TCRdb has a much larger clone's protein, which differs at residue 4 from the translation of this DNA, likely because of a read error; what is shown is the protein translated from the DNA. V usage is TRGV4 and J usage is TRGJ1 or TRGJ2. The J gene was missing in TCRdb and was found by matching the end of the DNA to germline. CDR1 and CDR2 from the germline V gene are EGSTGY and YDSYTSSV. CDR3 size: 10 residues. CDR3: CATRDDEKLF. DNA of the CDR3: TGTGCCACCCGGGATGATGAGAAACTCTTT.

This clone was counted a few times. A far larger clone differs by one base, so this is likely a read error. Other DNA sequences from this sample encode an identical CDR3 as well. This chain uses TRGV9 with TRGJP. Since TCRdb gives no J gene, matching the DNA to germline was used here to assign it. The CDR3 is 15 amino acids. J was trimmed by 11 bases and V by 6 bases; bases with no gene match: 10. Germline V lookup: CDR1 GITISATS, CDR2 ISYDGTV (reference sequence). This chain's CDR3 is CALWNSGLGKKIKVF. The CDR3 nucleotides are TGTGCCTTGTGGAATAGTGGGCTGGGCAAAAAAATCAAGGTATTT.

This clone was counted at least ten times. This sequence is one base from a far larger clone and is likely a read error. This sample includes further DNA sequences coding for the same CDR3. Here the CDR3 DNA reads TGTGCCTTGTGGGAGGTGCAAACGTCGGAACTCTTT. It encodes CALWEVQTSELF. The chain joins TRGV9 to TRGJ1 or TRGJ2. The CDR3 spans 12 residues. Germline V gene sequence: CDR1 GITISATS, CDR2 ISYDGTV (reference sequence). Trimming at V came to 0 bases and at J to 14 bases, leaving 10 bases not matched to a gene.

This clone was counted only a few times. This sequence is one base from a far larger clone and is likely a read error. The same CDR3 is also encoded by other DNA sequences in this sample. The J gene is TRGJP, the V gene TRGV9. No J gene is reported in TCRdb; it was inferred here by comparing the DNA with germline. The CDR3 length is 17 residues. Per the germline V gene, CDR1 is GITISATS and CDR2 is ISYDGTV (reference sequence). The CDR3 is CALWVKRTELGKKIKVF. Here the CDR3 DNA reads TGCGCCTTGTGGGTAAAACGAACAGAGTTGGGCAAAAAAATCAAGGTATTT.

This clone has just a few counts. The protein TCRdb gives is from a much larger clone and does not agree with this DNA's translation at residue 6, likely a read error; the protein shown here comes from the DNA. The rearrangement links TRGV4 to TRGJ1 or TRGJ2. Unmatched junction bases numbered 19, after V lost 8 bases and J lost 0 bases. The germline CDR1 and CDR2 sequences are EGSTGY and YDSYTSSV. This CDR3 has 17 amino acids. The CDR3 sequence is CATSEMSKSENYYKKLF. CDR3 nucleotides: TGTGCCACCTCGGAAATGAGTAAGAGCGAGAATTATTATAAGAAACTCTTT.

Only a few counts were recorded for this clone. This DNA's translation differs at residue 9 from TCRdb's protein, which comes from a much larger clone; a read error is likely, and the protein shown is translated from the DNA. V usage is TRGV3 and J usage is TRGJ1 or TRGJ2. The CDR3 has 12 amino acids. Germline lookup yields CDR1 VTNTFY and CDR2 YDVSTARD (reference sequence). After removal of 6 bases from V and 12 bases from J, the junction contained 14 bases not matched to a gene. CDR3 in amino acids: CATWRCQDRKLF. The CDR3 DNA sequence: TGTGCCACCTGGAGATGCCAAGATAGGAAACTCTTT.

This clone was detected ten times or more. The TCRdb protein comes from a much larger clone and disagrees with this DNA's translation at residue 3, likely due to a read error; the protein given here is derived from the DNA. V is TRGV4 and J is TRGJ1 or TRGJ2. This CDR3 is 13 amino acids long. Germline V gene lookup returns CDR1 EGSTGY and CDR2 YDSYTSSV. The CDR3 sequence is CAPWDGCVYKKLF. CDR3 DNA sequence: TGTGCCCCCTGGGATGGTTGCGTTTATAAGAAACTCTTT.

For this clone: The protein recorded in TCRdb matches a much larger clone and deviates from this DNA's translation at residue 14, suggesting a read error; the protein here is obtained by translating the DNA. This chain links TRGV9 with TRGJP. Germline matching of the DNA provided the J gene here, since TCRdb leaves it blank. CDR3 size: 17 residues. Germline V gene data show CDR1 as GITISATS and CDR2 as ISYDGTV (reference sequence). The CDR3 bases are TGTGCCTTGTGGGAGGTGCAAGGAGAGTTGGGCAAAAAAACCAAGGTATTT. Its translation: CALWEVQGELGKKTKVF.

The sample holds many counts of this clone. A far larger clone lies a single base away; this is likely a read error. At the DNA level, this CDR3 is encoded by other sequences in the same sample as well. This chain uses TRGV9 with TRGJ1 or TRGJ2. The J gene was missing in TCRdb and was found by matching the end of the DNA to germline. After removal of 5 bases from V and 4 bases from J, the junction contained 11 bases not matched to a gene. This CDR3 is built from 14 residues. CDR1 and CDR2 (germline): GITISATS, ISYDGTV (reference sequence). The CDR3 here is CALWGDSNYYKKLF. DNA of the CDR3: TGTGCCTTGTGGGGCGATTCGAACTATTATAAGAAACTCTTT.

A word on this clone: TCRdb records a much larger clone's protein for this DNA, with a difference at residue 13 that likely arises from a read error; the protein given is the translation of the DNA. The chain has TRGV9 and TRGJ1 or TRGJ2. In the absence of a J gene in TCRdb, the DNA was matched to germline to assign it here. Looked up from germline, CDR1 is GITISATS and CDR2 is ISYDGTV (reference sequence). The CDR3 spans 17 residues. This chain's CDR3 is CALWEVLGIGNYNKKLF. CDR3 DNA: TGTGCCTTGTGGGAGGTGCTTGGGATAGGAAATTATAATAAGAAACTCTTT.

By share, this clone ranks as medium-sized (0.01 to 0.1%). The identical CDR3 is also encoded by other nucleotide sequences in the sample. This chain connects TRGV9 to TRGJ1 or TRGJ2. V trimming: 6 bases; J trimming: 6 bases; junction bases outside the gene matches: 5. This CDR3 is built from 11 residues. The germline V gene has CDR1 GITISATS and CDR2 ISYDGTV (reference sequence). CDR3: CALWKGYKKLF. CDR3 nucleotides: TGTGCCTTGTGGAAGGGTTATAAGAAACTCTTT.

This clone was observed a handful of times. A far larger clone is one base from this, pointing to a likely read error. This sample includes further DNA sequences coding for the same CDR3. The V gene was identified as TRGV9, while no J gene was called. The CDR3 loop spans 15 amino acids. Germline values: CDR1 GITISATS, CDR2 ISYDGTV (reference sequence). The CDR3 DNA follows: TGTGCCTTGTGGGAGGCGCCATCATTTTATTATAAGAAACTCTTC. This encodes CALWEAPSFYYKKLF.

This clone was recorded many times. This DNA's translation differs at residue 14 from TCRdb's protein, which comes from a much larger clone; a read error is likely, and the protein shown is translated from the DNA. The chain employs TRGV4 and TRGJ1 or TRGJ2. CDR3 length: 16 amino acids. CDR1 EGSTGY and CDR2 YDSYTSSV come from the germline V gene. The CDR3 protein is CATWDETQRSYYKELF. As DNA, the CDR3 is TGTGCCACCTGGGATGAAACACAAAGGAGTTATTATAAGGAACTCTTT.